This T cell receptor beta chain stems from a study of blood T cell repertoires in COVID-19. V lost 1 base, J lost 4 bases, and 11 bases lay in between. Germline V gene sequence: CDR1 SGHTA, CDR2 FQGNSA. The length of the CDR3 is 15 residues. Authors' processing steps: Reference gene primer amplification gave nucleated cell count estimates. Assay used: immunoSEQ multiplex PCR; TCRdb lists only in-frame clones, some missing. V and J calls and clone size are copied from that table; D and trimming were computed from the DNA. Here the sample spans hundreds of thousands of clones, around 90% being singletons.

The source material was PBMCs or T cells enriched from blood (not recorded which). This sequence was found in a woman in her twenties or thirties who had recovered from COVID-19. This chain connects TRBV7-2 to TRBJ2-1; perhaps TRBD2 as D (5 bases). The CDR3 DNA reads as TGTGCCAGCAGCTTAGTTATGAGCGGTTACAATGAGCAGTTCTTC. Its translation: CASSLVMSGYNEQFF.